This T cell receptor beta chain was found in a study of Ad26.COV2.S vaccination and SARS-CoV-2 variants. Background on the study: Into the muscle, Ad26.COV2.S was dosed once or twice, 56 days apart. Broader study findings: Vaccinees and placebo recipients showed similar non-spike TCR breadth. The TCR breadth and depth analyses may have produced an underestimate of total T cell responses.

The assay was immunoSEQ multiplex PCR, and TCRdb's table has in-frame clones only and misses some. The table has about 680,000 clones, roughly 90% seen once. Treatment specified: some 20 received Ad26.COV2.S at low or high dose, single or two shots; 5 received placebo; per-sample allocation not given. The study sampled participants on day 63 after the first vaccine or placebo injection. Adults aged 18-55 years in Boston included the donor. The CDR3 covers 14 residues. V shed 3 bases and J shed 7 bases, with 12 bases lying between them. The germline V gene has CDR1 SGHTA and CDR2 FQGTGA. About this clone: The antigen is unknown.

The TCR originated in a person aged 18-65 years who received the Ad26.COV2.S COVID-19 vaccine or a placebo. V usage is TRBV7-3 and J usage is TRBJ2-2; D is unclear. This sample comprised peripheral blood, obtained in a trial of Ad26.COV2.S vaccine versus placebo. The CDR3 DNA sequence: TGTGCCAGCAGCTTCAACAGTTGGAACGGGGAGCTGTTTTTT. This gives the protein CASSFNSWNGELFF.